This paragraph reports one TCR beta chain. What it binds is not known. This entry is derived from a study of cytomegalovirus exposure and HLA in healthy donors. As for the study in general: Early released data had approximately 86 million unique TCRs, all coming from HLA-typed donors. General observations from the study: Trimming of TCR beta V- and J-genes showed a link, identified in a later analysis, to a missense DCLRE1C variant. Analyzed later, most CMV-associated TCR beta chains appeared HLA-restricted.

The study ran its PCR with 60 Vbeta and 13 Jbeta primers. TCRdb's copy holds only in-frame clones and misses some; the assay was immunoSEQ multiplex PCR. This repertoire includes over 100,000 clones. Unrecorded immune exposures were likely, despite nominal health at sampling. The V end lost 6 bases, the J end lost 0 bases, and 8 bases lay between the germline ends. The CDR3 sequence is 14 residues long. Per germline, CDR1 MNHEY and CDR2 SVGAGI. This receptor was identified in a man younger than 30 in good health and CMV-seronegative. The chain couples TRBV6-5 to TRBJ1-4; D uncertain. Sequenced: PBMCs. CDR3 in amino acids: CASSLVPTNEKLFF. In nucleotides, the CDR3 is TGTGCCAGCAGCTTAGTGCCAACTAATGAAAAACTGTTTTTT.